This T cell receptor (beta chain) was recorded in a study of T cell repertoires in cytomegalovirus infection. Study-level background: CMV infection together with matching HLA type was indicated by public TCR beta signatures.

The CDR3 consists of 16 residues. The germline CDR1 and CDR2 sequences are SGHTA and FQGTGA. J gave up 4 bases and V 2 bases, and 6 bases lay outside the gene matches. As concerns this clonotype: Its antigen is unidentified.

TCRdb used MiXCR to reprocess the reads, holding one entry per CDR3 protein. The sample has about 830,000 distinct CDR3 sequences, about 31% seen once; the top ten hold around 12%. The TCR comes from a human donor in good health (CMV status not recorded). Some clones in this sample may be carry-over from other donors' samples. This chain joins TRBV7-3 and TRBJ2-5, with 11 bases fitting TRBD2. The specimen comprised cultured CD8+ T cells from PBMCs, sampled from culture after CMV antigen stimulation. The CDR3 coding sequence is TGTGCCAGCAGCTTAGACCTAGCGGGGGGAGGAGAGACCCAGTACTTC. Residues: CASSLDLAGGGETQYF.